The T cell receptor (beta chain) under discussion was sequenced for a study of shared clonotypes between healthy human individuals. A word on this clone: Antigen specificity is unknown. Other DNA sequences in this specimen translate into the identical CDR3.

Trimming took 1 base from V and 3 from J, leaving 7 bases between them. The V gene's germline CDR1 is LNHNV and CDR2 YYDKDF (reference sequence). This CDR3 comprises 14 residues. Study-wide results and limits: Relative to their counterparts shared across all four donors, non-shared clonotypes exhibited diminished generation probabilities. Sampling included only blood; tissue repertoires likely differ. Estimated richness was generally greater in naive than memory subsets.

Here immunoSEQ multiplex PCR was the method, and the copy in TCRdb shows in-frame clones only, minus some. The sample has millions of clones, around nine tenths seen once. The clonotype was recovered from a man aged 18 to 30 in good health. The specimen sequenced was naive CD4+ T cells sorted from blood. As for subset: CD45RA+ positively selected. The gene calls are TRBV15 and TRBJ2-1; possible D gene TRBD1, 5 bases. Here the CDR3 reads CATSRGDSYNEQFF. The CDR3 coding sequence is TGTGCCACCAGCAGAGGCGACAGCTACAATGAGCAGTTCTTC.